The 8 T cell receptor beta chains below come from one sample, sequenced in a study of cytomegalovirus exposure and HLA in healthy donors. 13 Jbeta primers and 60 Vbeta primers were used for the PCR. The repertoire was sequenced with immunoSEQ multiplex PCR; TCRdb's copy has only in-frame clones and lacks some. Of under 200,000 clones in the sample, about 88% were seen once. Specimen: PBMCs. All receptors come from a woman in her twenties or thirties in good health and CMV-seronegative.

This clone was observed a single time. DNA for the CDR3: TGTGCCAGCAGGCGTCAGGGTAGCGGCGAGCAGTACTTC. This gives the protein CASRRQGSGEQYF. The chain carries TRBV2 and TRBJ2-7; D perhaps matches TRBD2 (6 bases). Germline lookup yields CDR1 SNHLY and CDR2 FYNNEI. The CDR3 length is 13 residues. Trimming took 6 bases from V and 6 from J, leaving 15 bases between them.

The V gene is TRBV7-2, the J gene TRBJ2-3; 9 nucleotides agree with TRBD2. Germline values: CDR1 SGHTA, CDR2 FQGNSA. This CDR3 is 17 amino acids long. V trimming: 1 base; J trimming: 2 bases; junction bases outside the gene matches: 7. CDR3 DNA: TGTGCCAGCAGCTTAGTATTAGCGGGAGCGTACACAGATACGCAGTATTTT. Protein: CASSLVLAGAYTDTQYF.

The J gene is TRBJ2-1, the V gene TRBV7-9; 10 nucleotides agree with TRBD2. This CDR3 has 17 residues. V dropped 2 bases and J dropped 6; count of bases not matched to a gene: 10. Germline V gene lookup returns CDR1 SEHNR and CDR2 FQNEAQ (reference sequence). This chain's CDR3 is CASSLKGGSGGGNEQFF. CDR3 coding DNA: TGTGCCAGCAGCTTAAAAGGGGGAAGCGGGGGGGGCAATGAGCAGTTCTTC.

This clone was recorded a few times. The rearrangement joins TRBV6-1 to TRBJ2-2; 10 bases agree with TRBD1. Unmatched junction bases numbered 8, after V lost 4 bases and J lost 3 bases. Per germline, CDR1 MNHNS and CDR2 SASEGT. This CDR3 region has 17 residues. The CDR3 reads CASSGLGGQGYTGELFF. The CDR3 nucleotides are TGTGCCAGCAGTGGTCTGGGGGGACAGGGGTACACCGGGGAGCTGTTTTTT.

CDR3 sequence: CASSYSNPGSTGELFF. For the CDR3, the DNA is TGTGCCAGCAGTTACTCGAATCCGGGAAGCACCGGGGAGCTGTTTTTT. The chain couples TRBV6-5 to TRBJ2-2; a possible D gene is TRBD2 (5 bases). In germline, CDR1 is MNHEY, CDR2 SVGAGI. This CDR3 contains 16 residues. The V and J ends lost 0 bases and 4 bases respectively, with 12 bases between them.

This clone was seen a single time. J is TRBJ2-7 and V is TRBV18; a possible D gene is TRBD1 (6 bases). This CDR3 is 14 amino acids long. The germline gives CDR1 KGHSH, CDR2 LQKENI. The V and J ends lost 6 bases and 2 bases respectively, with 14 bases between them. The CDR3 nucleotides read TGTGCCAGCTCTTCAGGACAGAGACCCTACGAGCAGTACTTC. Protein sequence: CASSSGQRPYEQYF.

V gene TRBV28 combines with J gene TRBJ2-1, with D possibly matching TRBD2 (5 bases). The CDR3 totals 15 residues. With 6 bases removed from V and 1 base from J, the gap between germline ends came to 13 bases. Germline V gene sequence: CDR1 MDHEN, CDR2 SYDVKM. The CDR3 coding sequence is TGTGCCAGCAGACTGAGCGGCATGTCCTACAATGAGCAGTTCTTC. Protein product: CASRLSGMSYNEQFF.

The gene calls are TRBV5-6 and TRBJ2-7, with D possibly matching TRBD2 (5 bases). This CDR3 contains 11 residues. Germline V CDR1 and CDR2: SGHDT, YYEEEE. V lost 1 base, J lost 7 bases, and 6 bases lay in between. In nucleotides, the CDR3 is TGTGCCAGCAGCTTGCGGGGAGAGCAGTACTTC. It encodes CASSLRGEQYF.